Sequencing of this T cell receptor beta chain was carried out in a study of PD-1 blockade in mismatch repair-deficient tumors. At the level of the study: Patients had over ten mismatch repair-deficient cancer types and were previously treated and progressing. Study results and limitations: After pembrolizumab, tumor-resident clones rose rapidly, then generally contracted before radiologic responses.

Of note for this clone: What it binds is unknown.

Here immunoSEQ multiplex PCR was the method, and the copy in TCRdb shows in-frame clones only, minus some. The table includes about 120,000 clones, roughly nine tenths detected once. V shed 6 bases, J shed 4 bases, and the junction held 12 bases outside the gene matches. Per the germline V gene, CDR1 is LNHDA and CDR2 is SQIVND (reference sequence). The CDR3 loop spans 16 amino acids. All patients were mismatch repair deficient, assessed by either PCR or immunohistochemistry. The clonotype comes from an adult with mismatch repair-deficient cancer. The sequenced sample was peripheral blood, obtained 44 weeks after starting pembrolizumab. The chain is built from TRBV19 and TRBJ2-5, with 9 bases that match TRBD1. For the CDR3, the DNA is TGTGCCAGTAGCTTAATGGGGGGACAGGGAAGAGAGACCCAGTACTTC. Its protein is CASSLMGGQGRETQYF.